Given below is one TCR beta chain in context. The antigen remains unidentified. This record comes from a study of cytotoxic CD8 clonotypes in ibrutinib-treated CLL. Study background: A median around twelve months of treatment, range 6 to 36, preceded the collection of response samples. There were, on average, roughly 260,000 productive templates and under 95,000 productive rearrangements per sample.

The CDR3 loop spans 14 amino acids. Deletions cut 2 bases from V and 8 bases from J, with 14 bases between. Germline lookup yields CDR1 MNHNS and CDR2 SASEGT. General study points: Sustained-remission and progressing patients diverged in sampling times.

Clones were read by immunoSEQ multiplex PCR, and TCRdb kept only the in-frame ones, dropping some. The sample contains over 95,000 clones, 58% of which appear only once. Sequences were derived from PBMCs, sampled after 24 months of ibrutinib treatment. This chain joins TRBV6-1 and TRBJ2-3; D might be TRBD2 (6 bases). This TCR was sampled from a human donor with chronic lymphocytic leukemia. CDR3 residues: CASSESGVGGTQYF. CDR3 nucleotides: TGTGCCAGCAGTGAATCTGGGGTGGGGGGTACGCAGTATTTT.